This T cell receptor beta chain is drawn from a study of T-cell reconstitution after alpha-beta-depleted transplantation in children. Points from the study as a whole: Where alpha-beta T cells came from about two months after transplant was reportedly several hundred expanded graft clones. By one year post-transplant, T-cell counts and diversity largely arose from T cells that were newly produced.

Looked up from germline, CDR1 is MDHEN and CDR2 is SYDVKM. This CDR3 contains 16 residues. Losses at the gene ends were 5 bases for V and 6 bases for J; bases not matched to a gene: 10. This clonotype has ten or more counts. What it binds is not known. As it was prepared, the TCRbeta library received unique molecular identifiers. TCRdb processed the PCR reads anew with MiXCR; each CDR3 protein has one entry. This repertoire shows hundreds of thousands of distinct CDR3 sequences, 11% found once; its top ten account for about 28%. The TCR was taken from a child under three years old with acute myeloid leukemia, due to receive a stem cell transplant. The chain carries TRBV28 and TRBJ1-2, with 12 bases fitting TRBD1. The input for sequencing was PBMCs, taken before TCRalphabeta/CD19-depleted stem cell transplant. DNA of the CDR3: TGTGCCAGCAGTACCCCCACCGGGACAGGGGGCGATGGCTACACCTTC. This sequence encodes CASSTPTGTGGDGYTF.